Below, 19 T cell receptor beta chains from the same sample are listed, as sequenced in a study of beta chain features in type 1 diabetes. Expressed TCRB transcripts were sequenced, since all the RNA that had been isolated was reverse transcribed. Profiling relied on immunoSEQ multiplex PCR, and the TCRdb table lists in-frame clones only, not all of them. This sample carries over 150,000 clones, 10% to 15% of them seen once, and the ten largest clones take about 0.59%. Source material: central memory CD4+ T cells from blood. The receptors here all came from a woman younger than 30 in good health.

This clone was observed a few times. The chain joins TRBV11-2 to TRBJ2-5, with a weak D call TRBD1 (6 bases). This CDR3 contains 14 residues. Germline CDR1 reads SGHAT; CDR2 reads FQNNGV. The V and J ends lost 2 bases and 1 base respectively, with 8 bases between them. The CDR3 region is CASSLIQGQETQYF. CDR3 DNA: TGTGCCAGCAGCTTAATACAGGGCCAAGAGACCCAGTACTTC.

In this sample, this clone turned up a few times. The rearrangement links TRBV6-5 to TRBJ1-1; perhaps TRBD1 as D (5 bases). From germline, CDR1 is MNHEY and CDR2 SVGAGI. This CDR3 comprises 15 residues. Deletions cut 5 bases from V and 1 base from J, with 14 bases between. CDR3 bases: TGTGCCAGCAGTACTCCGGGACTCACGAACACTGAAGCTTTCTTT. Translated: CASSTPGLTNTEAFF.

This clone was seen a handful of times. This sequence joins TRBV5-1 and TRBJ2-5; possibly TRBD1 for D (6 bases). The V gene's germline CDR1 is SGHRS and CDR2 YFSETQ. V was shortened by 4 bases and J by 4 bases, with 20 bases between the two germline ends. CDR3 length: 16 amino acids. CDR3 amino acids: CASSKPQGVEGETQYF. The CDR3 DNA sequence: TGCGCCAGCAGCAAGCCACAGGGAGTTGAGGGAGAGACCCAGTACTTC. The whole variable domain, filled in from reference TRBV5-1 and TRBJ2-5, reads KAGVTQTPRYLIKTRGQQVTLSCSPISGHRSVSWYQQTPGQGLQFLFEYFSETQRNKGNFPGRFSGRQFSNSRSEMNVSTLELGDSALYLCASSKPQGVEGETQYFGPGTRLLVL.

The chain couples TRBV19 to TRBJ2-4; D unresolved. Trimming stripped 0 bases from V and 12 bases from J, with 15 bases between. The CDR3 runs 14 residues. Germline CDR1 reads LNHDA; CDR2 reads SQIVND (reference sequence). CDR3 loop: CASSIDYPVRTQYF. In nucleotides, the CDR3 is TGTGCCAGTAGTATAGATTACCCAGTAAGAACTCAGTACTTC. Variable domain in full (rest from reference TRBV19 and TRBJ2-4): DGGITQSPKYLFRKEGQNVTLSCEQNLNHDAMYWYRQDPGQGLRLIYYSQIVNDFQKGDIAEGYSVSREKKESFPLTVTSAQKNPTAFYLCASSIDYPVRTQYFGAGTRLSVL.

In its sample, this clone was seen a few times. The chain couples TRBV5-4 to TRBJ2-3; 8 bases line up with TRBD1. The CDR3 contains 14 residues. V was clipped by 0 bases and J by 6 bases; unmatched bases: 3. The V gene's germline CDR1 is SGHNT and CDR2 YYREEE (reference sequence). The CDR3 here is CASSLVQGADTQYF. As DNA, the CDR3 is TGTGCCAGCAGCTTGGTTCAGGGGGCGGATACGCAGTATTTT.

This clone was detected only a few times. The chain uses TRBV30 and TRBJ2-3; 10 bases match TRBD2. The germline V gene has CDR1 GTSNPN and CDR2 SVGIG (reference sequence). CDR3 length: 14 amino acids. The ends lost 4 bases at V and 6 bases at J; junction bases unmatched: 7. The CDR3 sequence is CAWILAGGGDTQYF. The CDR3 bases are TGTGCCTGGATCTTAGCGGGAGGAGGGGATACGCAGTATTTT.

This clone has a handful of counts. The sample contains more than one DNA sequence encoding this CDR3. V gene TRBV13 combines with J gene TRBJ1-2; maybe TRBD1 (5 bases). This CDR3 contains 13 residues. Trimming pared 5 bases from V and 4 bases from J, leaving 11 bases between. The germline gives CDR1 PRHDT, CDR2 FYEKMQ (reference sequence). CDR3 region: CASSLDSFYGYTF. The CDR3 nucleotides are TGTGCCAGCAGCCTCGACAGCTTCTATGGCTACACCTTC.

This chain joins TRBV7-2 and TRBJ2-5; D uncertain. CDR3 length: 13 residues. Germline assignment: CDR1 SGHTA and CDR2 FQGNSA. V dropped 2 bases and J dropped 1 base, with 5 bases sitting between them. The CDR3 region is CASSLSRQETQYF. The DNA for the CDR3 is TGTGCCAGCAGCTTATCTCGCCAAGAGACCCAGTACTTC. Filled out from reference TRBV7-2 and TRBJ2-5, the complete variable domain reads GAGVSQSPSNKVTEKGKDVELRCDPISGHTALYWYRQSLGQGLEFLIYFQGNSAPDKSGLPSDRFSAERTGGSVSTLTIQRTQQEDSAVYLCASSLSRQETQYFGPGTRLLVL.

The chain carries TRBV28 and TRBJ2-1; the D gene is possibly TRBD2 (6 bases). The CDR3 is 18 amino acids. Trimming took 1 base from V and 6 from J, leaving 22 bases between them. Germline V gene lookup returns CDR1 MDHEN and CDR2 SYDVKM. The CDR3 loop is CASSLFWAGQGFVNEQFF. The CDR3 DNA sequence: TGTGCCAGCAGTTTATTCTGGGCGGGGCAGGGTTTTGTCAATGAGCAGTTCTTC.

This clone was counted a few times. The rearrangement uses TRBV7-2 and TRBJ1-3; D is unclear. V dropped 4 bases and J dropped 0 bases, with 4 bases sitting between them. Germline V gene data show CDR1 as SGHTA and CDR2 as FQGNSA. CDR3 length equals 13 residues. CDR3 DNA sequence: TGTGCCAGCAGCTCGTACTCTGGAAACACCATATATTTT. Amino acids: CASSSYSGNTIYF.

This clone has just a few counts. This sequence joins TRBV2 and TRBJ1-4; weak D call: TRBD1 (5 bases). Germline CDR1 and CDR2: SNHLY and FYNNEI. The CDR3 spans 13 residues. Trimming took 11 bases from V and 8 from J, leaving 18 bases between them. The DNA of the CDR3 is TGTGCCGGGCGTCTCAGGGTAGGGGAAAAACTGTTTTTT. This codes for CAGRLRVGEKLFF.

This clone came up once. The V and J genes are TRBV19 and TRBJ2-1; 9 nucleotides agree with TRBD2. Trimming at V came to 6 bases and at J to 1 base, leaving 10 bases not matched to a gene. CDR1 is LNHDA and CDR2 is SQIVND in the germline V gene (reference sequence). The CDR3 has 17 amino acids. In nucleotides, the CDR3 is TGTGCCAGTAGCCAATATTCTAGCGGGGTATCCTACAATGAGCAGTTCTTC. It yields the protein CASSQYSSGVSYNEQFF.

V gene TRBV27 combines with J gene TRBJ2-1, with 8 bases identical to TRBD2. CDR1 and CDR2 from the germline V gene are MNHEY and SMNVEV (reference sequence). J gave up 0 bases and V 4 bases, and 8 bases lay outside the gene matches. The CDR3 runs to 17 residues. The CDR3 sequence is CASSSYLSGSSYNEQFF. CDR3 bases: TGTGCCAGCAGTTCATACCTAAGCGGGAGCTCCTACAATGAGCAGTTCTTC.

This clone has more than one count but fewer than ten. V usage is TRBV30 and J usage is TRBJ2-3; D is undetermined. Trimming stripped 4 bases from V and 6 bases from J, with 11 bases between. The V gene's germline CDR1 is GTSNPN and CDR2 SVGIG (reference sequence). The CDR3 is 12 residues long. For the CDR3, the DNA is TGTGCCTGGACTATGAACCTGGATACGCAGTATTTT. Its protein is CAWTMNLDTQYF.

The chain combines TRBV27 with TRBJ1-3; D is uncertain. CDR1 is MNHEY and CDR2 is SMNVEV in the germline V gene (reference sequence). The length of the CDR3 is 16 residues. Trimming left V 6 bases short and J 0 bases short, with 15 bases between. The chain's CDR3 is CASSSATGNSGNTIYF. The CDR3 DNA reads TGTGCCAGCAGCTCAGCGACCGGGAACTCTGGAAACACCATATATTTT.

Only one count was recorded for this clone. The CDR3, as DNA: TGTGCCAGCAGCTACATCGAGGCTCGCACTGAAGCTTTCTTT. Translating gives CASSYIEARTEAFF. This chain connects TRBV5-4 to TRBJ1-1; D is unclear. There are 14 residues in the CDR3. Germline V gene lookup returns CDR1 SGHNT and CDR2 YYREEE (reference sequence). Trimming stripped 3 bases from V and 4 bases from J, with 13 bases between.

The J gene is TRBJ2-6, the V gene TRBV18; TRBD1 is a possible D gene (6 bases). V dropped 3 bases and J dropped 4 bases, with 10 bases sitting between them. Germline-derived CDR1 and CDR2 are KGHSH and LQKENI. CDR3 length equals 15 residues. The CDR3 nucleotides read TGTGCCAGCTCACCTCAGGGGCACGGGGCCAACGTCCTGACTTTC. Its protein product is CASSPQGHGANVLTF.

The V and J genes are TRBV11-3 and TRBJ2-7, with 13 bases identical to TRBD2. In germline, CDR1 is SGHNT, CDR2 YENEEA. V was clipped by 4 bases and J by 5 bases; unmatched bases: 5. The CDR3 totals 15 residues. The CDR3 here is CASSSGLAGDDEQYF. The CDR3, as DNA: TGTGCCAGCAGCTCTGGACTAGCGGGAGATGACGAGCAGTACTTC. The full variable domain, in which reference TRBV11-3 and TRBJ2-7 provide the parts outside the CDR3, is EAGVVQSPRYKIIEKKQPVAFWCNPISGHNTLYWYLQNLGQGPELLIRYENEEAVDDSQLPKDRFSAERLKGVDSTLKIQPAELGDSAVYLCASSSGLAGDDEQYFGPGTRLTVT.

This chain links TRBV20-1 with TRBJ2-5, with D unclear. This CDR3 contains 11 residues. Germline CDR1 reads DFQATT; CDR2 reads SNEGSKA (reference sequence). V lost 8 bases and J 5 bases, leaving 12 bases between the germline ends. The DNA of the CDR3 is TGCAGTCCCGCAAGTCAGGAGACCCAGTACTTC. Its protein product is CSPASQETQYF.